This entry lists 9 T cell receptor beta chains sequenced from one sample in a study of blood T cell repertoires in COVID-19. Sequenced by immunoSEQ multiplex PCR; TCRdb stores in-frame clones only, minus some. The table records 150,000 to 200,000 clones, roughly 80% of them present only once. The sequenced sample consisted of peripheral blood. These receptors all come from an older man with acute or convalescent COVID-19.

The CDR3 here is CATSAGQWSGETQYF. In DNA, the CDR3 is TGTGCCACCAGTGCCGGACAGTGGTCCGGTGAGACCCAGTACTTC. The chain uses TRBV24-1 and TRBJ2-5, with D perhaps matching TRBD1 (6 bases). This CDR3 is 15 amino acids long. The germline gives CDR1 KGHDR, CDR2 SFDVKD. Trimming took 5 bases from V and 5 from J, leaving 17 bases between them.

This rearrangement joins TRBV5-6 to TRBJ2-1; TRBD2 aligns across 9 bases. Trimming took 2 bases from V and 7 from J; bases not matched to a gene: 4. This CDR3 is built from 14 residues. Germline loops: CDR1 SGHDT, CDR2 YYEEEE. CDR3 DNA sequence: TGTGCCAGCAGCTTAGCGGGGGGCCTGAATGAGCAGTTCTTC. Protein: CASSLAGGLNEQFF.

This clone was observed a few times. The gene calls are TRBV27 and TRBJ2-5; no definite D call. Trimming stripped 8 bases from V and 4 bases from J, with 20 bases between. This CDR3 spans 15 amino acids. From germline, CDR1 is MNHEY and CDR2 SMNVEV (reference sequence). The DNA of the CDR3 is TGTGCCAGCGGTAACCAGGTCCAAACTCTAGAGACCCAGTACTTC. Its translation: CASGNQVQTLETQYF.

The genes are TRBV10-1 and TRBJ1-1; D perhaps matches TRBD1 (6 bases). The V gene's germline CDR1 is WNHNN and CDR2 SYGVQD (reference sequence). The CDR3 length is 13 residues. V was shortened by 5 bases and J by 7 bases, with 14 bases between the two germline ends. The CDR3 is CASSQTLQGEAFF. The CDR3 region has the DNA TGCGCCAGCAGTCAAACCTTACAGGGTGAAGCTTTCTTT.

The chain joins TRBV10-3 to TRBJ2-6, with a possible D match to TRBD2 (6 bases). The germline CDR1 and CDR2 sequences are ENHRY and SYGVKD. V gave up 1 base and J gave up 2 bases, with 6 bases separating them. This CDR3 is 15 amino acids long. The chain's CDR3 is CAISEWGAGANVLTF. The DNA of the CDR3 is TGTGCCATCAGTGAGTGGGGGGCTGGGGCCAACGTCCTGACTTTC.

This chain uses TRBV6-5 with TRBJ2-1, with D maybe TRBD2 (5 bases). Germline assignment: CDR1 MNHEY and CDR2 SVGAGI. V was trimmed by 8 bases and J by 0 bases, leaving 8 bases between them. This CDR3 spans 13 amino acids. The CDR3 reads CASRGSSYNEQFF. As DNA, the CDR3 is TGTGCCAGCCGGGGTAGCTCCTACAATGAGCAGTTCTTC.

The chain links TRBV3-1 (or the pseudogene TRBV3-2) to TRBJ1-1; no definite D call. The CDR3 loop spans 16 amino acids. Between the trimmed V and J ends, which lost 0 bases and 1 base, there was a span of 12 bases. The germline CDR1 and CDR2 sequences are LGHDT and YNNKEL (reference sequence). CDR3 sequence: CASSQDGGLGNTEAFF. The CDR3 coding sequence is TGTGCCAGCAGCCAAGATGGCGGACTGGGGAACACTGAAGCTTTCTTT.

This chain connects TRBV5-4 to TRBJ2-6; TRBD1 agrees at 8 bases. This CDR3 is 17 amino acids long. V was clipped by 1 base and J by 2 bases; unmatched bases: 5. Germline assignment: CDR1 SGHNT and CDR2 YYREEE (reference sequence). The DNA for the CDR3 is TGTGCCAGCAGCTTGATGGCAGGGGGCGCTGGGGCCAACGTCCTGACTTTC. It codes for CASSLMAGGAGANVLTF.

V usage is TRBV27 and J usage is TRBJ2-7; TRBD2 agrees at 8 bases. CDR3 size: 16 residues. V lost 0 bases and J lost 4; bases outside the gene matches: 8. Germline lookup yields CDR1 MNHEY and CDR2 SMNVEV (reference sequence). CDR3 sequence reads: CASSLSVAGMGYEQYF. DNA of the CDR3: TGTGCCAGCAGTTTATCCGTAGCGGGAATGGGTTACGAGCAGTACTTC.